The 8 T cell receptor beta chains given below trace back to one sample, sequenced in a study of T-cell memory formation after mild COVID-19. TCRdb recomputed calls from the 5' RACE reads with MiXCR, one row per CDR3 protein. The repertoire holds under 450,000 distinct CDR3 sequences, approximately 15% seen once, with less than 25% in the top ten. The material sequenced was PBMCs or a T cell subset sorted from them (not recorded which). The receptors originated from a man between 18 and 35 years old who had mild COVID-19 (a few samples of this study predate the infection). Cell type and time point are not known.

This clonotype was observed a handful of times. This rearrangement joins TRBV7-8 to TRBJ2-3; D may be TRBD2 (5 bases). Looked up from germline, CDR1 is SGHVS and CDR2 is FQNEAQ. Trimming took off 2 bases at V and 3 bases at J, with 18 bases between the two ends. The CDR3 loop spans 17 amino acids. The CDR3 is CASSLRDGRVPTDTQYF. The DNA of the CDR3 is TGTGCCAGCAGCTTACGAGACGGGCGGGTACCGACAGATACGCAGTATTTT.

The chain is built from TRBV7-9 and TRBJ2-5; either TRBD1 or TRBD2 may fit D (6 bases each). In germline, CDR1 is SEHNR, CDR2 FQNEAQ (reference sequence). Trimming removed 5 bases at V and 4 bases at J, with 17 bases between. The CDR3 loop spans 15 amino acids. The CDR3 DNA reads TGTGCCAGCAGCGCCCCCAGCAGGGGAGGAGAGACCCAGTACTTC. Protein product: CASSAPSRGGETQYF.

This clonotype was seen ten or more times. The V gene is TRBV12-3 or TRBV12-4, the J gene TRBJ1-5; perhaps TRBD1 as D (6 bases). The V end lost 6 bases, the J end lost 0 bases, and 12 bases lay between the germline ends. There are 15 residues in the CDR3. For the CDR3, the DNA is TGTGCCAGCAGATCAGGGGTCTATAGCAATCAGCCCCAGCATTTT. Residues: CASRSGVYSNQPQHF.

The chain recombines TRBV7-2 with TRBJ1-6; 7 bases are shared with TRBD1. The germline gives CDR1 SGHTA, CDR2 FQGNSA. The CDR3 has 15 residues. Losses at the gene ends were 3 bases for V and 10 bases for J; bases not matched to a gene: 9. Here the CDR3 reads CASSFGDRRRSPLHF. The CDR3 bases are TGTGCCAGCAGCTTCGGGGACAGAAGGCGATCACCCCTCCACTTT.

DNA of the CDR3: TGTTATCCAGGGACTAGGAGCTCCTACGAGCAGTACGTC. This gives the protein CYPGTRSSYEQYV. This sequence joins TRBV13 and TRBJ2-7; TRBD2 matches at 8 bases. The CDR3 length is 13 residues. CDR1 is PRHDT and CDR2 is FYEKMQ in the germline V gene (reference sequence).

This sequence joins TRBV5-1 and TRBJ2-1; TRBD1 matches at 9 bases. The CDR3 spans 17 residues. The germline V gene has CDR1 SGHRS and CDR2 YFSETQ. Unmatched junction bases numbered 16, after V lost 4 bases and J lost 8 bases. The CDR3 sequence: CASSHLPPGQGSDEQFF. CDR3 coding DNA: TGCGCCAGCAGCCATTTACCTCCGGGACAGGGAAGCGATGAGCAGTTCTTC. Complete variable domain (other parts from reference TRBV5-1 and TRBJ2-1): KAGVTQTPRYLIKTRGQQVTLSCSPISGHRSVSWYQQTPGQGLQFLFEYFSETQRNKGNFPGRFSGRQFSNSRSEMNVSTLELGDSALYLCASSHLPPGQGSDEQFFGPGTRLTVL.

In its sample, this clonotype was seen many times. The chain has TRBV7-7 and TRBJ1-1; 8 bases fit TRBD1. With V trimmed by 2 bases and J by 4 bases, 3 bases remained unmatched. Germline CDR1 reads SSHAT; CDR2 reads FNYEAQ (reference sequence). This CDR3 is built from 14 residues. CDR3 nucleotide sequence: TGTGCCAGCAGCTTACACAGGGGGGCCACTGAAGCTTTCTTT. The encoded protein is CASSLHRGATEAFF.

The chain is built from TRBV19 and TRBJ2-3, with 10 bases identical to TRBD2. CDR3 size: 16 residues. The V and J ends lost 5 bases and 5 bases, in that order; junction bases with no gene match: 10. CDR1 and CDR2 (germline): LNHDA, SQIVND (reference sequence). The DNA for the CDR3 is TGTGCCAGTAGTCCCTTAGCGGGGGGCCGGGTAGATACGCAGTATTTT. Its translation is CASSPLAGGRVDTQYF.